These 2 T cell receptor beta chains were all obtained from the same sample, sequenced in a study of blood T cell repertoires in COVID-19. This table comes from immunoSEQ multiplex PCR, and its TCRdb copy is limited to in-frame clones, with some not included. The sample shows over 200,000 clones, around nine tenths of them seen only once. Sequencing was done on a sample of PBMCs or T cells enriched from blood (not recorded which). The receptors here all came from a young man who had recovered from COVID-19.

This chain links TRBV12-5 with TRBJ1-6; 11 bases are a match to TRBD1. In germline, CDR1 is LGHNT, CDR2 FRNRAP. The CDR3 has 18 amino acids. V shed 3 bases, J shed 9 bases, and the junction held 13 bases outside the gene matches. CDR3 in amino acids: CASGFGQGAISLSSPLHF. Written as DNA, the CDR3 is TGTGCTAGTGGTTTCGGACAGGGGGCGATCTCATTAAGTTCACCCCTCCACTTT.

The gene calls are TRBV4-2 and TRBJ2-3, with D perhaps matching TRBD1 (6 bases). CDR1 is LGHNA and CDR2 is YNFKEQ in the germline V gene. This CDR3 has 17 residues. Trimming left V 1 base short and J 0 bases short, with 14 bases between. The CDR3 loop is CASSQVGAGESTDTQYF. Written as DNA, the CDR3 is TGTGCCAGCAGCCAAGTGGGGGCGGGCGAGAGCACAGATACGCAGTATTTT.